Sequencing of this T cell receptor beta chain was carried out in a study of blood T cell repertoires in COVID-19. Study-wide context: T cells, B-cell-depleted T cells, or PBMCs supplied cDNA or gDNA.

TCRdb's table, derived via immunoSEQ multiplex PCR, lists solely in-frame clones and lacks some. This sample has 250,000 or so clones, with roughly 90% found just once. The junction had 8 bases not matched to a gene; V was cut back by 5 bases and J by 6 bases. Per germline, CDR1 MNHEY and CDR2 SMNVEV (reference sequence). The CDR3 loop spans 15 amino acids. This clonotype was sampled from a man aged 35 to 55 who had been exposed to COVID-19. The chain links TRBV27 to TRBJ2-1, with 9 bases lining up with TRBD2. Material for sequencing was PBMCs or T cells enriched from blood (not recorded which). CDR3 loop: CASSHSGTSFNEQFF. For the CDR3, the DNA is TGTGCCAGCAGTCACTCCGGGACTAGCTTCAATGAGCAGTTCTTC.